This T cell receptor (beta chain) was identified in a study of cytomegalovirus exposure and HLA in healthy donors. The study, taken as a whole, reports: Trimming of TCR beta V- and J-genes showed a link, identified in a later analysis, to a missense DCLRE1C variant. Follow-up analysis found HLA locus-dependent TCR association rates, highest for DRB1 and lowest for HLA-C.

The germline V gene has CDR1 MNHEY and CDR2 SVGAGI. Trimming took off 4 bases at V and 7 bases at J, with 16 bases between the two ends. This CDR3 comprises 14 residues. PCR amplification relied on 60 Vbeta primers (plus 13 Jbeta primers). Sequencing was performed with immunoSEQ multiplex PCR; in TCRdb, only in-frame clones are kept and a portion is missing. The repertoire includes 180,000 or so clones, about 83% of them detected once, and less than 3.5% sits in the top ten. To note about this clone: What it recognizes is unknown.

The source is a female donor in good health and CMV-seronegative. The V call is TRBV6-5, the J call TRBJ1-1; D is unresolved. Material for sequencing was PBMCs. CDR3 coding DNA: TGTGCCAGCAGTTTTACGGCGGGCCCGCGTGAAGCTTTCTTT. As protein: CASSFTAGPREAFF.